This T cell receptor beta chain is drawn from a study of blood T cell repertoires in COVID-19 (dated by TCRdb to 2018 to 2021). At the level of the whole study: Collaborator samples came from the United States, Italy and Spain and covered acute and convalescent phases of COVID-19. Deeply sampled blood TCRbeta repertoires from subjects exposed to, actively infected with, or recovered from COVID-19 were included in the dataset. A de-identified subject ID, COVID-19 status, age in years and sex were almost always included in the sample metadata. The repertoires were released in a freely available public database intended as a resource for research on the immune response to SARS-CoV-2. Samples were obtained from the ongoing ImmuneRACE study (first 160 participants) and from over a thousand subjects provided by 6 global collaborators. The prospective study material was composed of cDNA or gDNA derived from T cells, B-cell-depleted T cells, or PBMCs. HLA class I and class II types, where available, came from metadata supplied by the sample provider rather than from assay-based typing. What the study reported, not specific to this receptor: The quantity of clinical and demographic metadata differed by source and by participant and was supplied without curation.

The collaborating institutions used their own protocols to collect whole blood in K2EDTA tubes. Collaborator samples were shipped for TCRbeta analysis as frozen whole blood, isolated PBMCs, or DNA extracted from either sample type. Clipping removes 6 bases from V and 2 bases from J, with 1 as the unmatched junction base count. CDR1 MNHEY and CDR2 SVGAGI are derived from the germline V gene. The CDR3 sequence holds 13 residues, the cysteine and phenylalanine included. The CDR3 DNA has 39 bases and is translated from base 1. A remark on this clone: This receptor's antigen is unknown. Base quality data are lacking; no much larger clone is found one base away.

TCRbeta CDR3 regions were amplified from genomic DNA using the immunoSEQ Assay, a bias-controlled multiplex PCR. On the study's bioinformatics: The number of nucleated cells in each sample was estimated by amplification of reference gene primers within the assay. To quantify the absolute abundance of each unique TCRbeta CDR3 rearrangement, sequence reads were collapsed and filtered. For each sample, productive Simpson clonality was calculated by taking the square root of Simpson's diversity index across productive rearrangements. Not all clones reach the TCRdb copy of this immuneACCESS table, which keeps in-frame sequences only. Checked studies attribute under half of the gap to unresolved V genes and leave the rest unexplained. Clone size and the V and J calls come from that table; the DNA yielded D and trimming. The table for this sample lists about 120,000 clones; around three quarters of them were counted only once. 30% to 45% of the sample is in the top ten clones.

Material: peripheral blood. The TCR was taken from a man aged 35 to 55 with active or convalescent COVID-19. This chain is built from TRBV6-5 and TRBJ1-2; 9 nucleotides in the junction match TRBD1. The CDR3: CASSGQGNYGYTF. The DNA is TGTGCCAGCAGCGGACAGGGGAACTATGGCTACACCTTC.